A selection of T cell receptor beta chains follows, all from one sample in a study of beta chain features in type 1 diabetes. Measured with immunoSEQ multiplex PCR; TCRdb has only the in-frame clones, and not every one. The repertoire holds some 270,000 clones, approximately 10% seen once, with over 0.015% in the top ten. Sample: naive CD4+ T cells from blood. The receptors stem from a man younger than 40 with type 1 diabetes. The CDR3 runs from the conserved cysteine through the conserved F or W. D genes are given only for firm matches.

CDR3 length: 15; D gene: .; V gene: TRBV27; CDR3 protein: CASSFQRRSTDTQYF
CDR3 length: 15; D gene: .; V gene: TRBV6-6; CDR3 protein: CASSYGGTARGDLHF
CDR3 length: 11; D gene: .; V gene: TRBV10-3; CDR3 protein: CAISEYNEQYF
CDR3 length: 14; D gene: .; V gene: TRBV16; CDR3 protein: CASSHSDINEKLFF
CDR3 length: 15; D gene: .; V gene: TRBV5-4; CDR3 protein: CASSARRVMNTEAFF
CDR3 length: 13; D gene: .; V gene: TRBV15; CDR3 protein: CATSRDLGAEAFF
CDR3 length: 11; D gene: .; V gene: TRBV6-5; CDR3 protein: CASSHGSGAFF
CDR3 length: 12; D gene: TRBD1; V gene: TRBV6-5; CDR3 protein: CASRTTGGTEFF
CDR3 length: 19; D gene: .; V gene: TRBV4-3; CDR3 protein: CASSQDRVISISGANVLTF
CDR3 length: 15; D gene: TRBD1; V gene: TRBV7-2; CDR3 protein: CASSFTGGNGDTQYF
CDR3 length: 13; D gene: TRBD1; V gene: TRBV5-6; CDR3 protein: CASSFRDRYEQYF
CDR3 length: 13; D gene: .; V gene: TRBV28; CDR3 protein: CASTLQNNYGYTF
CDR3 length: 15; D gene: TRBD1; V gene: TRBV6-4; CDR3 protein: CASKAQGASEEGYTF
CDR3 length: 12; D gene: .; V gene: TRBV13; CDR3 protein: CASSLGQDTQYF
CDR3 length: 12; D gene: .; V gene: TRBV6-5; CDR3 protein: CASSPGEYGYTF
CDR3 length: 14; D gene: TRBD1; V gene: TRBV28; CDR3 protein: CASSLPQGEKGYTF
CDR3 length: 15; D gene: TRBD1; V gene: TRBV6-5; CDR3 protein: CASNNRDRGSYEQYF
CDR3 length: 13; D gene: .; V gene: TRBV7-2; CDR3 protein: CASSLAIGGEPFF
CDR3 length: 14; D gene: .; V gene: TRBV2; CDR3 protein: CASSEYIQHGGYTF
CDR3 length: 14; D gene: .; V gene: TRBV5-6; CDR3 protein: CASSLGLRNTEAFF
CDR3 length: 16; D gene: .; V gene: TRBV4-1; CDR3 protein: CASSLPAASSYNEQFF
CDR3 length: 13; D gene: .; V gene: TRBV7-2; CDR3 protein: CASSTSGDTEAFF
CDR3 length: 19; D gene: TRBD1; V gene: TRBV28; CDR3 protein: CASSSPGQVLYSGANVLTF
CDR3 length: 16; D gene: .; V gene: TRBV7-2; CDR3 protein: CASSYAGVGSGNTIYF
CDR3 length: 16; D gene: TRBD2; V gene: TRBV7-2; CDR3 protein: CASSLDSGASTDTQYF
CDR3 length: 15; D gene: .; V gene: TRBV28; CDR3 protein: CASRDLMGPNQPQHF
CDR3 length: 15; D gene: .; V gene: TRBV9; CDR3 protein: CASSVGPREEETQYF
CDR3 length: 14; D gene: TRBD1; V gene: TRBV6-5; CDR3 protein: CASSYVQGETPQHF
CDR3 length: 14; D gene: TRBD2; V gene: TRBV4-3; CDR3 protein: CASSQGWRGDTQYF
CDR3 length: 12; D gene: .; V gene: TRBV28; CDR3 protein: CASRRQTGELFF
CDR3 length: 14; D gene: .; V gene: TRBV4-3; CDR3 protein: CASSQRPNFGELFF
CDR3 length: 15; D gene: .; V gene: TRBV7-2; CDR3 protein: CASSLSGTNNYGYTF
CDR3 length: 12; D gene: .; V gene: TRBV11-1; CDR3 protein: CASSSSVREQFF
CDR3 length: 16; D gene: TRBD2; V gene: TRBV15; CDR3 protein: CATSPRLAGYTGELFF
CDR3 length: 15; D gene: .; V gene: TRBV28; CDR3 protein: CASTSPVSGANVLTF
CDR3 length: 15; D gene: .; V gene: TRBV7-2; CDR3 protein: CASTNSPGVTGELFF
CDR3 length: 11; D gene: .; V gene: TRBV20-1; CDR3 protein: CSASGGNGYTF
CDR3 length: 13; D gene: .; V gene: TRBV15; CDR3 protein: CATSRAQGEGYTF
CDR3 length: 15; D gene: .; V gene: TRBV11-2; CDR3 protein: CASSSGNRVGQPQHF
CDR3 length: 14; D gene: .; V gene: TRBV18; CDR3 protein: CASSPDRAGETQYF
CDR3 length: 16; D gene: TRBD1; V gene: TRBV10-3; CDR3 protein: CAIRPNPGQGRDGYTF
CDR3 length: 13; D gene: TRBD1; V gene: TRBV7-6; CDR3 protein: CASTPQGLGEQYF
CDR3 length: 14; D gene: TRBD1; V gene: TRBV5-1; CDR3 protein: CASSPYRGRETQYF
CDR3 length: 15; D gene: .; V gene: TRBV7-2; CDR3 protein: CASSLSWGQWETQYF
CDR3 length: 13; D gene: TRBD2; V gene: TRBV7-8; CDR3 protein: CASSLEVAGGQFF
CDR3 length: 14; D gene: TRBD2; V gene: TRBV9; CDR3 protein: CATGRGGSFNEQFF
CDR3 length: 14; D gene: TRBD1; V gene: TRBV5-1; CDR3 protein: CASSPGQGRETQYF
CDR3 length: 14; D gene: .; V gene: TRBV27; CDR3 protein: CASSRPTVPSEQYF
CDR3 length: 15; D gene: .; V gene: TRBV4-1; CDR3 protein: CASSQEGYPGYGYTF
CDR3 length: 14; D gene: .; V gene: TRBV28; CDR3 protein: CASRSSGTAGEQYF
CDR3 length: 13; D gene: .; V gene: TRBV29-1; CDR3 protein: CSVVEQYNEKLFF
CDR3 length: 12; D gene: .; V gene: TRBV7-9; CDR3 protein: CASSATHREAFF
CDR3 length: 15; D gene: .; V gene: TRBV9; CDR3 protein: CASSVLGTQNTEAFF
CDR3 length: 14; D gene: TRBD1; V gene: TRBV7-2; CDR3 protein: CASSPYRGNQPQHF